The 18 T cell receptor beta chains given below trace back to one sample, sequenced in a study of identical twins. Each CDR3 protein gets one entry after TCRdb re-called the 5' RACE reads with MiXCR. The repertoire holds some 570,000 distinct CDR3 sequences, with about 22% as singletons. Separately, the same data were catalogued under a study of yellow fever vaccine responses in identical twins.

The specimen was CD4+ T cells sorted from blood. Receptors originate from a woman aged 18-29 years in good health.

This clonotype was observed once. CDR3 amino acids: CASSVLMWGSEQYF. Here the CDR3 DNA reads TGTGCCAGCAGCGTATTGATGTGGGGGTCCGAGCAGTACTTC. This chain joins TRBV9 and TRBJ2-7; D might be TRBD1 or TRBD2, each matching 5 bases. The CDR3 loop spans 14 amino acids. Trimming removed 1 base at V and 6 bases at J, with 14 bases between. CDR1 is SGDLS, CDR2 YYNGEE, per germline.

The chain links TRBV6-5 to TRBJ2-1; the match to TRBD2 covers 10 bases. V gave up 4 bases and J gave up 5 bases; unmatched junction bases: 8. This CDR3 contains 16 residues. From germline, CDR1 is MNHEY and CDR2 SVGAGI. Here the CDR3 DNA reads TGTGCCAGCAGTTTCCATAGCGGGGGGCTTAACAATGAGCAGTTCTTC. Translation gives CASSFHSGGLNNEQFF.

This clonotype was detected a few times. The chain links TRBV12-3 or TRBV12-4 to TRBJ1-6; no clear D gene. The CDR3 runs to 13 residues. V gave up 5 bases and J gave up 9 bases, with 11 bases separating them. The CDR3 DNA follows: TGTGCCAGCAGTCATAAGCCCTCTTCACCCCTCCACTTT. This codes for CASSHKPSSPLHF.

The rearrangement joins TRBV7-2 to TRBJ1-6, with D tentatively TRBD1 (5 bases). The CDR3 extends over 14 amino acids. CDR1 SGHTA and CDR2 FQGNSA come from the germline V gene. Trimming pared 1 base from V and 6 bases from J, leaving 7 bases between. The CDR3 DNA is TGTGCCAGCAGCTTAGAGGGGATTAATTCACCCCTCCACTTT. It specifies CASSLEGINSPLHF.

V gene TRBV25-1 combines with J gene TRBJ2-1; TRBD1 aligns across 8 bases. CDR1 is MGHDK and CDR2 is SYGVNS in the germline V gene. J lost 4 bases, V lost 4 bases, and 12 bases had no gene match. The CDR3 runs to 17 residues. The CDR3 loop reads CASSGKHGQGPYNEQFF. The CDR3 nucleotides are TGTGCCAGCAGTGGGAAACATGGACAGGGTCCGTACAATGAGCAGTTCTTC. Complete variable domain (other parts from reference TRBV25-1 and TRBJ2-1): EADIYQTPRYLVIGTGKKITLECSQTMGHDKMYWYQQDPGMELHLIHYSYGVNSTEKGDLSSESTVSRIRTEHFPLTLESARPSHTSQYLCASSGKHGQGPYNEQFFGPGTRLTVL.

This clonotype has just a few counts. CDR3 nucleotides: TGCAGTGCTAGAGGGACTAGCGGGAGGGCGCTTTCCTACAATGAGCAGTTCTTC. Its translation is CSARGTSGRALSYNEQFF. The rearrangement joins TRBV20-1 to TRBJ2-1; 15 bases map to TRBD2. Germline lookup yields CDR1 DFQATT and CDR2 SNEGSKA (reference sequence). Losses at the gene ends were 1 base for V and 1 base for J; bases not matched to a gene: 5. The CDR3 sequence is 18 residues long.

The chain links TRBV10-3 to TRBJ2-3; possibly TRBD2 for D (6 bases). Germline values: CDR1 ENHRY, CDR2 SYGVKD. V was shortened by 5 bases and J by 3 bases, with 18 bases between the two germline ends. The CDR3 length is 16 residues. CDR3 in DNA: TGTGCCATCAGTCCGCTGACGGGAGTTATTACAGATACGCAGTATTTT. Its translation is CAISPLTGVITDTQYF.

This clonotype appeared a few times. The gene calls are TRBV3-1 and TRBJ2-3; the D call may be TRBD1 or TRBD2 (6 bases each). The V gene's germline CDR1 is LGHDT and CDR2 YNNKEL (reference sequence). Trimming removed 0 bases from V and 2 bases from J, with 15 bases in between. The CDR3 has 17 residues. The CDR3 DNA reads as TGTGCCAGCAGCCAAGATTTTGCGGGACACCTCACAGATACGCAGTATTTT. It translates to CASSQDFAGHLTDTQYF.

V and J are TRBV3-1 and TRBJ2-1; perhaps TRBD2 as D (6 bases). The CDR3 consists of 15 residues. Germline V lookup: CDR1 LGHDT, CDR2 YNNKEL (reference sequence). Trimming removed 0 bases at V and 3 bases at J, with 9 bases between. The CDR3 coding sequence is TGTGCCAGCAGCCAAGACGCGGGGAACTACAATGAGCAGTTCTTC. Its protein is CASSQDAGNYNEQFF.

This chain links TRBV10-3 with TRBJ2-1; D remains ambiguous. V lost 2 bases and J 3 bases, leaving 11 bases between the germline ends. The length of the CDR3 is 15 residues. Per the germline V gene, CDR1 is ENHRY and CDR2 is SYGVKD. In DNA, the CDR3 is TGTGCCATCAGTGAGCGGCAGGAATTCTACAATGAGCAGTTCTTC. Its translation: CAISERQEFYNEQFF.

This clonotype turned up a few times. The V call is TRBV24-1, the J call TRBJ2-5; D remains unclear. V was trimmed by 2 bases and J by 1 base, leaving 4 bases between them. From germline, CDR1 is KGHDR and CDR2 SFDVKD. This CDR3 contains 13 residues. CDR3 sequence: CATSDSPQETQYF. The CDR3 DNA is TGTGCCACCAGTGATTCCCCCCAAGAGACCCAGTACTTC.

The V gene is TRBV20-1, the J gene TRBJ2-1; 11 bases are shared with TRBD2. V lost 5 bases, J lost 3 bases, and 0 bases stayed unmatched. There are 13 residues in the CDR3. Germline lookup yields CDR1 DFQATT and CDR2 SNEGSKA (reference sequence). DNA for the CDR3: TGCAGTGCTGGGACTAGCGGCTACAATGAGCAGTTCTTC. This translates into CSAGTSGYNEQFF.

CDR3 sequence reads: CASSFSSGRTGELFF. CDR3 sequence (DNA): TGTGCCAGCAGTTTTTCTAGCGGGAGGACCGGGGAGCTGTTTTTT. The chain has TRBV28 and TRBJ2-2; 11 nucleotides line up with TRBD2. Germline V gives CDR1 MDHEN, CDR2 SYDVKM. J was trimmed by 5 bases and V by 3 bases; bases with no gene match: 2. This CDR3 contains 15 residues. The entire variable domain, with the rest obtained from reference TRBV28 and TRBJ2-2, is as follows: DVKVTQSSRYLVKRTGEKVFLECVQDMDHENMFWYRQDPGLGLRLIYFSYDVKMKEKGDIPEGYSVSREKKERFSLILESASTNQTSMYLCASSFSSGRTGELFFGEGSRLTVL.

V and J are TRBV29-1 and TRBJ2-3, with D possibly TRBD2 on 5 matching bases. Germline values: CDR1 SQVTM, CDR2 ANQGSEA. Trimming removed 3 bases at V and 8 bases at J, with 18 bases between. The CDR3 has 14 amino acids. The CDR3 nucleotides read TGCAGCGTTGACCCCGGGATGGTGTCGAGTACGCAGTATTTT. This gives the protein CSVDPGMVSSTQYF.

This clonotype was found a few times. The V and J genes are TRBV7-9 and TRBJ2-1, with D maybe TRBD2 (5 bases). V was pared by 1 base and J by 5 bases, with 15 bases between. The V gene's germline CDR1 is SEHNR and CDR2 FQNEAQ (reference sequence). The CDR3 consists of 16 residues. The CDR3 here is CASSLVLLRVNNEQFF. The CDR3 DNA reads TGTGCCAGCAGCTTAGTACTATTGCGGGTCAACAATGAGCAGTTCTTC.

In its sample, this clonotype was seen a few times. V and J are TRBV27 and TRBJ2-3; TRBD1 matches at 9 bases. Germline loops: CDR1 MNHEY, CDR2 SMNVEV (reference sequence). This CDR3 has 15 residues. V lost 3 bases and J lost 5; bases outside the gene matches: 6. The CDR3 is CASSFTRTGEDTQYF. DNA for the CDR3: TGTGCCAGCAGTTTCACGCGGACAGGGGAAGATACGCAGTATTTT.

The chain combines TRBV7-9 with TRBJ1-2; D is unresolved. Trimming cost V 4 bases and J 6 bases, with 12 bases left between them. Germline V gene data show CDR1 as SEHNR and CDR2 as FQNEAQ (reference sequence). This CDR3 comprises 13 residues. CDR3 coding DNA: TGTGCCAGCAGCTACCGACAAGAGGATGGCTACACCTTC. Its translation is CASSYRQEDGYTF.

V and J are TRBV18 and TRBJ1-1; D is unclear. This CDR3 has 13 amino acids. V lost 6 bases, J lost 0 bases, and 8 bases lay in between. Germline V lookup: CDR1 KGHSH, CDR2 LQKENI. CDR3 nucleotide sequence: TGTGCCAGCTCGCCCAGCATGAACACTGAAGCTTTCTTT. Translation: CASSPSMNTEAFF.